Listed below are T cell receptor beta chains from one sample, sequenced in a study of early T cells in non-severe SARS-CoV-2 infection. TCRdb reprocessed the 5' RACE reads via MiXCR and lists one record per CDR3 protein. In the table there are tens of thousands of distinct CDR3 sequences, about 6.2% of which are singletons. The sample taken for sequencing was whole blood. These TCRs come from an adult who was a healthcare worker with PCR-confirmed SARS-CoV-2 infection or an uninfected control (not recorded which). Both conserved end residues are part of each CDR3. D genes are given only for firm matches. Where a row states a size, it is once, few, many or the class of an expanded clone; other rows omit it.

D gene: -
clone size: -
V gene: TRBV5-5
J gene: TRBJ1-5
CDR3 protein: CASSWTPNQPQHF
CDR3 DNA: TGTGCCAGCAGCTGGACCCCCAATCAGCCCCAGCATTTT

D gene: -
clone size: many
V gene: TRBV4-3
J gene: TRBJ2-7
CDR3 protein: CASSQDSGGPYEQYF
CDR3 DNA: TGCGCCAGCAGCCAAGATAGTGGGGGACCCTACGAGCAGTACTTC

D gene: -
clone size: -
V gene: TRBV7-3
J gene: TRBJ2-3
CDR3 protein: CASSLRDGTQYF
CDR3 DNA: TGTGCCAGCAGCTTAAGGGACGGAACGCAGTATTTT

D gene: -
clone size: many
V gene: TRBV18
J gene: TRBJ2-7
CDR3 protein: CASSPPSASFPGEQYF
CDR3 DNA: TGTGCCAGCTCACCACCGTCCGCTAGCTTTCCAGGCGAGCAGTACTTC

D gene: -
clone size: many
V gene: TRBV6-6
J gene: TRBJ2-7
CDR3 protein: CASSYSGQSSYEQYF
CDR3 DNA: TGTGCCAGCAGTTACTCCGGCCAGAGCTCCTACGAGCAGTACTTC

D gene: -
clone size: few
V gene: TRBV11-2
J gene: TRBJ1-1
CDR3 protein: CASSLEWGANTEAFF
CDR3 DNA: TGTGCCAGCAGCTTAGAGTGGGGGGCTAACACTGAAGCTTTCTTT

D gene: -
clone size: -
V gene: TRBV7-2
J gene: TRBJ2-7
CDR3 protein: CASSFHGAVGYEQYF
CDR3 DNA: TGTGCCAGCAGCTTTCATGGCGCTGTCGGCTACGAGCAGTACTTC

D gene: -
clone size: few
V gene: TRBV5-4
J gene: TRBJ2-4
CDR3 protein: CASSLDSSFSNIQYF
CDR3 DNA: TGTGCCAGCAGCTTGGACAGCTCTTTTTCGAACATTCAGTACTTC

D gene: TRBD1
clone size: -
V gene: TRBV2
J gene: TRBJ1-1
CDR3 protein: CASSRGRMRGTEAFF
CDR3 DNA: TGTGCCAGCTCCAGGGGGCGGATGCGGGGCACTGAAGCTTTCTTT

D gene: -
clone size: many
V gene: TRBV7-9
J gene: TRBJ1-2
CDR3 protein: CASSSNPDGDYNYGYTF
CDR3 DNA: TGTGCCAGCAGCTCAAACCCCGACGGAGACTATAACTATGGCTACACCTTC

D gene: -
clone size: -
V gene: TRBV11-3
J gene: TRBJ2-2
CDR3 protein: CASSLGGSELFF
CDR3 DNA: TGTGCCAGCAGCTTAGGAGGATCGGAGCTGTTTTTT

D gene: -
clone size: few
V gene: TRBV11-2
J gene: TRBJ2-5
CDR3 protein: CASSQGPLAETQYF
CDR3 DNA: TGTGCCAGCAGCCAAGGTCCGCTAGCGGAGACCCAGTACTTC

D gene: -
clone size: -
V gene: TRBV6-2/TRBV6-3
J gene: TRBJ1-1
CDR3 protein: CASSPGGLNTEAFF
CDR3 DNA: TGTGCCAGCAGTCCGGGAGGACTAAACACTGAAGCTTTCTTT

D gene: -
clone size: many
V gene: TRBV5-1
J gene: TRBJ2-7
CDR3 protein: CASSLAGTPREQYF
CDR3 DNA: TGCGCCAGCAGCTTGGCAGGGACTCCGCGCGAGCAGTACTTC

D gene: -
clone size: few
V gene: TRBV6-2/TRBV6-3
J gene: TRBJ2-7
CDR3 protein: CASSRLSEGSEQYF
CDR3 DNA: TGTGCCAGCAGTCGTCTATCGGAGGGCTCCGAGCAGTACTTC

D gene: -
clone size: few
V gene: TRBV5-4
J gene: TRBJ2-3
CDR3 protein: CASSFSGTDTQYF
CDR3 DNA: TGTGCCAGCAGCTTCAGCGGGACAGATACGCAGTATTTT

D gene: TRBD2
clone size: few
V gene: TRBV11-2
J gene: TRBJ2-5
CDR3 protein: CASSLNRLAGSLGTQYF
CDR3 DNA: TGTGCCAGCAGCTTAAATAGACTAGCGGGGAGCCTGGGGACCCAGTACTTC

D gene: -
clone size: many
V gene: TRBV19
J gene: TRBJ2-7
CDR3 protein: CASSIAEGYEQYF
CDR3 DNA: TGTGCCAGTAGTATAGCCGAGGGCTACGAGCAGTACTTC

D gene: -
clone size: many
V gene: TRBV20-1
J gene: TRBJ2-3
CDR3 protein: CSARDSGSFSTDTQYF
CDR3 DNA: TGCAGTGCTAGAGATTCCGGGAGTTTCTCCACAGATACGCAGTATTTT

D gene: -
clone size: -
V gene: TRBV30
J gene: TRBJ2-7
CDR3 protein: CAWIVRGAYEQYF
CDR3 DNA: TGTGCCTGGATTGTACGGGGAGCCTACGAGCAGTACTTC

D gene: TRBD1
clone size: few
V gene: TRBV5-1
J gene: TRBJ2-7
CDR3 protein: CASSLGGQGGQYF
CDR3 DNA: TGCGCCAGCAGCTTAGGGGGACAGGGCGGGCAGTACTTC

D gene: -
clone size: many
V gene: TRBV6-6
J gene: TRBJ2-2
CDR3 protein: CASRLDRTGELFF
CDR3 DNA: TGTGCCAGCAGGCTTGACCGTACCGGGGAGCTGTTTTTT

D gene: TRBD1
clone size: many
V gene: TRBV14
J gene: TRBJ1-2
CDR3 protein: CASSQNRGPFEYGYTF
CDR3 DNA: TGTGCCAGCAGCCAAAACAGGGGACCCTTCGAATATGGCTACACCTTC

D gene: -
clone size: many
V gene: TRBV28
J gene: TRBJ1-4
CDR3 protein: CATSGTSREKLFF
CDR3 DNA: TGTGCCACCTCCGGGACCAGCAGGGAAAAACTGTTTTTT

D gene: -
clone size: many
V gene: TRBV9
J gene: TRBJ2-1
CDR3 protein: CASSTTRGWEQFF
CDR3 DNA: TGTGCCAGCAGCACAACTAGGGGGTGGGAGCAGTTCTTC

D gene: -
clone size: many
V gene: TRBV9
J gene: TRBJ2-7
CDR3 protein: CASSAGQYYEQYF
CDR3 DNA: TGTGCCAGCAGCGCCGGACAGTACTACGAGCAGTACTTC

D gene: TRBD1
clone size: many
V gene: TRBV30
J gene: TRBJ2-3
CDR3 protein: CAWSEDRGTDTQYF
CDR3 DNA: TGTGCCTGGAGTGAGGACAGGGGCACAGATACGCAGTATTTT

D gene: -
clone size: -
V gene: TRBV9
J gene: TRBJ1-3
CDR3 protein: CASSFGLSGNTIYF
CDR3 DNA: TGTGCCAGCAGCTTTGGACTCTCTGGAAACACCATATATTTT

D gene: -
clone size: many
V gene: TRBV6-1
J gene: TRBJ1-1
CDR3 protein: CATRYGGSFAEAFF
CDR3 DNA: TGTGCTACGAGATACGGGGGATCTTTTGCTGAAGCTTTCTTT

D gene: TRBD1
clone size: few
V gene: TRBV2
J gene: TRBJ1-1
CDR3 protein: CASTERQGNTEAFF
CDR3 DNA: TGTGCCAGCACCGAGAGACAGGGGAACACTGAAGCTTTCTTT

D gene: TRBD1
clone size: -
V gene: TRBV12-3/TRBV12-4
J gene: TRBJ2-5
CDR3 protein: CASRRQGVGETQYF
CDR3 DNA: TGTGCCAGCAGGCGACAGGGCGTAGGAGAGACCCAGTACTTC

D gene: TRBD1
clone size: many
V gene: TRBV20-1
J gene: TRBJ2-5
CDR3 protein: CSARETRTGLGETQYF
CDR3 DNA: TGCAGTGCTAGAGAGACCCGGACAGGGCTGGGAGAGACCCAGTACTTC

D gene: TRBD2
clone size: many
V gene: TRBV6-5
J gene: TRBJ2-3
CDR3 protein: CASSEGLAGMDTQYF
CDR3 DNA: TGTGCCAGCAGTGAGGGGCTAGCGGGGATGGATACGCAGTATTTT

D gene: TRBD2
clone size: many
V gene: TRBV9
J gene: TRBJ2-1
CDR3 protein: CASSVAAGGLGNEQFF
CDR3 DNA: TGTGCCAGCAGCGTGGCAGCGGGGGGGCTGGGCAATGAGCAGTTCTTC

D gene: -
clone size: -
V gene: TRBV9
J gene: TRBJ2-7
CDR3 protein: CASSVEAGSYEQYF
CDR3 DNA: TGTGCCAGCAGCGTAGAGGCGGGGTCCTACGAGCAGTACTTC

D gene: -
clone size: many
V gene: TRBV29-1
J gene: TRBJ2-1
CDR3 protein: CSVEESWTRNNEQFF
CDR3 DNA: TGCAGCGTTGAAGAATCATGGACAAGGAACAATGAGCAGTTCTTC

D gene: -
clone size: few
V gene: TRBV29-1
J gene: TRBJ1-1
CDR3 protein: CSVGRQSAEAFF
CDR3 DNA: TGCAGCGTAGGCAGACAGTCCGCTGAAGCTTTCTTT

D gene: TRBD2
clone size: many
V gene: TRBV12-3/TRBV12-4
J gene: TRBJ2-1
CDR3 protein: CASSPISQRGVHEQFF
CDR3 DNA: TGTGCCAGCAGTCCCATTTCCCAGCGGGGGGTTCATGAGCAGTTCTTC

D gene: -
clone size: few
V gene: TRBV27
J gene: TRBJ2-2
CDR3 protein: CASSWGGSGTGELFF
CDR3 DNA: TGTGCCAGCAGTTGGGGCGGCTCTGGCACCGGGGAGCTGTTTTTT

D gene: TRBD2
clone size: -
V gene: TRBV20-1
J gene: TRBJ2-3
CDR3 protein: CSAPNPTSGGTDTQYF
CDR3 DNA: TGCAGTGCCCCTAACCCGACTAGCGGGGGCACAGATACGCAGTATTTT

D gene: -
clone size: many
V gene: TRBV7-9
J gene: TRBJ2-7
CDR3 protein: CASSLEIPLSEQYF
CDR3 DNA: TGTGCCAGCAGCTTAGAAATCCCACTTTCCGAGCAGTACTTC

D gene: -
clone size: many
V gene: TRBV5-4
J gene: TRBJ2-1
CDR3 protein: CASSRAGLNEQFF
CDR3 DNA: TGTGCCAGCTCACGGGCAGGGTTGAATGAGCAGTTCTTC

D gene: -
clone size: many
V gene: TRBV12-3/TRBV12-4
J gene: TRBJ1-2
CDR3 protein: CASSIQGSGYTF
CDR3 DNA: TGTGCCAGCAGCATTCAGGGGAGCGGCTACACCTTC

D gene: TRBD1
clone size: -
V gene: TRBV7-9
J gene: TRBJ2-7
CDR3 protein: CASSDRDRDYEQYF
CDR3 DNA: TGTGCCAGCAGCGACCGGGACAGGGACTACGAGCAGTACTTC

D gene: -
clone size: many
V gene: TRBV5-4
J gene: TRBJ1-1
CDR3 protein: CASSLAPAMNTEAFF
CDR3 DNA: TGTGCCAGCAGCTTGGCTCCAGCTATGAACACTGAAGCTTTCTTT

D gene: -
clone size: many
V gene: TRBV11-3
J gene: TRBJ1-2
CDR3 protein: CASSSIPHGYTF
CDR3 DNA: TGTGCCAGCAGCTCAATCCCCCATGGCTACACCTTC

D gene: -
clone size: many
V gene: TRBV18
J gene: TRBJ2-1
CDR3 protein: CASSPIEGEQFF
CDR3 DNA: TGTGCCAGCTCACCGATAGAGGGTGAGCAGTTCTTC

D gene: -
clone size: many
V gene: TRBV10-1
J gene: TRBJ2-1
CDR3 protein: CASSPSGAGEDNEQFF
CDR3 DNA: TGCGCCAGCAGCCCCTCAGGCGCAGGGGAGGACAATGAGCAGTTCTTC

D gene: TRBD1
clone size: many
V gene: TRBV6-1
J gene: TRBJ2-7
CDR3 protein: CASGTGGLSYEQYF
CDR3 DNA: TGTGCCAGTGGGACAGGGGGCCTCTCCTACGAGCAGTACTTC

D gene: -
clone size: few
V gene: TRBV14
J gene: TRBJ1-1
CDR3 protein: CASSPLGGTEAFF
CDR3 DNA: TGTGCCAGCAGCCCCCTTGGAGGGACTGAAGCTTTCTTT

D gene: -
clone size: few
V gene: TRBV12-3/TRBV12-4
J gene: TRBJ1-4
CDR3 protein: CASSWDATTPQRGEKLFF
CDR3 DNA: TGTGCCAGCAGTTGGGACGCAACCACCCCACAAAGAGGTGAAAAACTGTTTTTT

D gene: -
clone size: many
V gene: TRBV5-4
J gene: TRBJ1-1
CDR3 protein: CASSFQKGSNTEAFF
CDR3 DNA: TGTGCCAGCAGCTTTCAAAAAGGAAGCAACACTGAAGCTTTCTTT

D gene: TRBD2
clone size: -
V gene: TRBV4-2
J gene: TRBJ2-3
CDR3 protein: CASSQRAPGGTQYF
CDR3 DNA: TGTGCCAGCAGCCAAAGGGCCCCGGGGGGTACGCAGTATTTT

D gene: -
clone size: -
V gene: TRBV20-1
J gene: TRBJ2-2
CDR3 protein: CSARRFDRTTGELFF
CDR3 DNA: TGCAGTGCTAGAAGGTTCGACAGGACCACCGGGGAGCTGTTTTTT

D gene: -
clone size: many
V gene: TRBV7-2
J gene: TRBJ2-1
CDR3 protein: CASSPSNEQFF
CDR3 DNA: TGTGCCAGCAGTCCGTCCAATGAGCAGTTCTTC

D gene: -
clone size: -
V gene: TRBV18
J gene: TRBJ1-6
CDR3 protein: CASSPDRSFLHF
CDR3 DNA: TGTGCCAGCTCACCAGACAGGAGCTTCCTCCACTTT

D gene: TRBD2
clone size: many
V gene: TRBV4-3
J gene: TRBJ2-2
CDR3 protein: CASSQRGGSNTGELFF
CDR3 DNA: TGCGCCAGCAGCCAAAGGGGAGGGTCAAACACCGGGGAGCTGTTTTTT

D gene: -
clone size: many
V gene: TRBV19
J gene: TRBJ1-5
CDR3 protein: CASSSPWRRTVEDQPQHF
CDR3 DNA: TGTGCCAGTAGTTCCCCTTGGCGGAGGACCGTCGAAGATCAGCCCCAGCATTTT

D gene: -
clone size: -
V gene: TRBV20-1
J gene: TRBJ1-3
CDR3 protein: CSAARGGGGSNTIYF
CDR3 DNA: TGCAGTGCAGCCCGGGGGGGCGGAGGAAGTAACACCATATATTTT

D gene: -
clone size: few
V gene: TRBV7-6
J gene: TRBJ2-5
CDR3 protein: CASQGEETQYF
CDR3 DNA: TGTGCCAGCCAAGGGGAGGAGACCCAGTACTTC